The clone carrying this T cell receptor (beta chain) was counted only a few times. Its target is unknown. The data stem from a study of beta chain features in type 1 diabetes. The overall study: Healthy donors, compared against patients, showed similar age, gender and cell yields. Study-wide results and limits: Sampled from patients, naive, central memory and Treg TCRB repertoires appeared more similar than those sampled from healthy donors.

Expressed TCRB transcripts were sequenced because the entire RNA isolate underwent reverse transcription. Sequenced by immunoSEQ multiplex PCR; TCRdb stores in-frame clones only, minus some. This sample has some 330,000 clones, with roughly 9.6% found just once. Germline CDR1 reads LNHNV; CDR2 reads YYDKDF (reference sequence). This CDR3 has 16 residues. Trimming stripped 1 base from V and 3 bases from J, with 13 bases between. Every single donor gave one heparinised blood draw, and these averaged about 100 mL. This sequence was found in a woman in her 30s in good health. The V call is TRBV15, the J call TRBJ2-1, with D maybe TRBD2 (6 bases). The sample was naive CD4+ T cells from blood. CDR3 region: CATSRGGRGVYNEQFF. For the CDR3, the DNA is TGTGCCACCAGCAGAGGGGGTCGCGGGGTCTACAATGAGCAGTTCTTC.